The following is a T cell receptor beta chain sequence with its context. The source of the sample is a study of OX40 agonist ivuxolimab in advanced cancers. Produced via immunoSEQ multiplex PCR; TCRdb's table is partial and in-frame only. The table records 20,000 to 25,000 clones, 80% to 90% of them present only once. The source of this sequence is an adult with an advanced solid tumor such as melanoma, head and neck, liver or kidney cancer. The sequencing here drew on CD4+ or CD8+ T cells sorted from blood, taken in a trial of the OX40 agonist ivuxolimab.

Written as DNA, the CDR3 is TGTGCCGGAAAATCAAAGGGGGCTAGCACAGATACGCAGTATTTT. Translating gives CAGKSKGASTDTQYF. This chain connects TRBV5-4 to TRBJ2-3, with 7 bases that match TRBD1. CDR1 is SGHNT and CDR2 is YYREEE in the germline V gene (reference sequence). V trimming: 10 bases; J trimming: 0 bases; junction bases outside the gene matches: 11. The length of the CDR3 is 15 residues.